These 4 T cell receptor beta chains originate from one sample sequenced in a study of shared clonotypes between healthy human individuals. TCRdb's table, derived via immunoSEQ multiplex PCR, lists solely in-frame clones and lacks some. In the table there are over a million clones, roughly 96% of which are singletons. The sequenced material came from naive CD4+ T cells sorted from blood. Stated subset: CD45RA+ positively selected. Source of these receptors: a man aged 25-45 years in good health.

This chain links TRBV28 with TRBJ2-2; TRBD1 matches 12 bases. Germline values: CDR1 MDHEN, CDR2 SYDVKM. CDR3 length equals 15 residues. Losses at the gene ends were 5 bases for V and 6 bases for J; bases not matched to a gene: 4. Here the CDR3 reads CASSQGQGASGELFF. In DNA form, the CDR3 reads TGTGCCAGCAGTCAGGGACAGGGGGCTTCCGGGGAGCTGTTTTTT.

The V gene is TRBV5-4, the J gene TRBJ1-3; D is undetermined. The germline V and J ends were trimmed by 0 bases and 4 bases, with 8 bases remaining between them. This CDR3 has 14 residues. Germline V gene sequence: CDR1 SGHNT, CDR2 YYREEE (reference sequence). Here the CDR3 DNA reads TGTGCCAGCAGCTTGGAAACACCCGGAAACACCATATATTTT. This codes for CASSLETPGNTIYF.

This sequence joins TRBV5-4 and TRBJ1-2, with TRBD1 matching 7 bases. Germline CDR1 is SGHNT and CDR2 is YYREEE (reference sequence). V shed 4 bases, J shed 5 bases, and the junction held 5 bases outside the gene matches. There are 13 residues in the CDR3. The CDR3 DNA sequence: TGTGCCAGCAGCCCCGACAGGGTTTATGGCTACACCTTC. It yields the protein CASSPDRVYGYTF.

The chain carries TRBV19 and TRBJ1-5; TRBD1 agrees at 7 bases. The CDR3 contains 14 residues. V shed 7 bases and J 7 bases; nucleotides not matched to a gene: 10. Per the germline V gene, CDR1 is LNHDA and CDR2 is SQIVND (reference sequence). CDR3 loop: CASTTDRTDQPQHF. CDR3 DNA sequence: TGTGCCAGTACCACGGACAGGACGGACCAGCCCCAGCATTTT.